This is a list of T cell receptor beta chains from one sample in a study of identical twins. MiXCR, run by TCRdb on the 5' RACE reads, gives a single entry per CDR3 protein. The table shows roughly 250,000 distinct CDR3 sequences, with about 7% occurring only once. The same specimen was also included in a second study, on yellow fever vaccine responses in identical twins.

Sequenced input: memory (CD45RO+) T cells sorted from blood. Receptor source: a woman aged 18-29 years in good health. Both conserved end residues are part of each CDR3. Fields, in order: clone size, D gene, V gene, J gene, CDR3 protein, CDR3 DNA. D genes are given only for firm matches. A row's size may be missing; if present it is once, few, many or a size class.

abundance: few
d_gene: NA
v_gene: TRBV2
j_gene: TRBJ2-3
CDR3aa: CASSRSGDTQYF
CDR3nt: TGTGCCAGCAGTAGGAGCGGGGATACGCAGTATTTT

abundance: few
d_gene: NA
v_gene: TRBV12-3/TRBV12-4
j_gene: TRBJ2-5
CDR3aa: CASSKDYEETQYF
CDR3nt: TGTGCCAGCAGTAAAGACTACGAAGAGACCCAGTACTTC

abundance: few
d_gene: NA
v_gene: TRBV20-1
j_gene: TRBJ2-7
CDR3aa: CSASLGGNSYEQYF
CDR3nt: TGCAGTGCTAGTTTAGGAGGGAACTCCTACGAGCAGTACTTC

abundance: many
d_gene: NA
v_gene: TRBV20-1
j_gene: TRBJ2-1
CDR3aa: CSAWDFTRDNEQFF
CDR3nt: TGCAGTGCTTGGGACTTCACAAGAGACAATGAGCAGTTCTTC

abundance: many
d_gene: NA
v_gene: TRBV2
j_gene: TRBJ1-1
CDR3aa: CASSDRGLNTEAFF
CDR3nt: TGTGCCAGCAGTGATCGGGGATTGAACACTGAAGCTTTCTTT

abundance: many
d_gene: NA
v_gene: TRBV10-1
j_gene: TRBJ1-3
CDR3aa: CASSDGFGNTIYF
CDR3nt: TGCGCCAGCAGTGATGGATTTGGAAACACCATATATTTT

abundance: many
d_gene: NA
v_gene: TRBV18
j_gene: TRBJ1-5
CDR3aa: CASSPQGSNQPQHF
CDR3nt: TGTGCCAGCTCACCACAGGGGTCGAATCAGCCCCAGCATTTT

abundance: many
d_gene: NA
v_gene: TRBV12-3/TRBV12-4
j_gene: TRBJ2-7
CDR3aa: CASSSILGDIRLEQYF
CDR3nt: TGTGCCAGCAGTTCTATTTTAGGGGACATTCGACTCGAGCAGTACTTC

abundance: few
d_gene: NA
v_gene: TRBV6-1
j_gene: TRBJ2-1
CDR3aa: CASTSTAGGGHNEQFF
CDR3nt: TGTGCCAGCACCTCAACCGCCGGGGGCGGGCACAATGAGCAGTTCTTC

abundance: NA
d_gene: NA
v_gene: TRBV5-5
j_gene: TRBJ2-2
CDR3aa: CASSFPRAAGELFF
CDR3nt: TGTGCCAGCAGCTTTCCCAGGGCGGCCGGGGAGCTGTTTTTT

abundance: many
d_gene: NA
v_gene: TRBV15
j_gene: TRBJ2-2
CDR3aa: CATSRVGDVAGELFF
CDR3nt: TGTGCCACCAGCAGAGTAGGGGATGTGGCCGGGGAGCTGTTTTTT

abundance: few
d_gene: NA
v_gene: TRBV5-6
j_gene: TRBJ2-3
CDR3aa: CASSLVAGFVDTQYF
CDR3nt: TGTGCCAGCAGCTTGGTCGCAGGGTTTGTCGATACGCAGTATTTT

abundance: NA
d_gene: NA
v_gene: TRBV20-1
j_gene: TRBJ2-3
CDR3aa: CSAQARSVGDTQYF
CDR3nt: TGCAGTGCCCAGGCGAGGTCCGTTGGGGATACGCAGTATTTT

abundance: NA
d_gene: NA
v_gene: TRBV28
j_gene: TRBJ2-3
CDR3aa: CASSYGYTQYF
CDR3nt: TGTGCCAGCAGTTACGGGTATACGCAGTATTTT

abundance: NA
d_gene: NA
v_gene: TRBV3-1
j_gene: TRBJ2-3
CDR3aa: CASSQVIAEFTDTQYF
CDR3nt: TGTGCCAGCAGCCAAGTAATAGCGGAGTTCACAGATACGCAGTATTTT